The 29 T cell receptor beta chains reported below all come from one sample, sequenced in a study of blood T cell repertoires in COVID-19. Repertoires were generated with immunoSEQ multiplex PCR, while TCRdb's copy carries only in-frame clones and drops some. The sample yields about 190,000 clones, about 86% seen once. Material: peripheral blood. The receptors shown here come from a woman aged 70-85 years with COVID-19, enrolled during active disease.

The CDR3 DNA sequence: TGTGCCAGCAGCGTTACTAGGGATACGCAGTATTTT. The encoded protein is CASSVTRDTQYF. The chain employs TRBV11-3 and TRBJ2-3, with D perhaps TRBD2 (5 bases). V was shortened by 5 bases and J by 6 bases, with 9 bases between the two germline ends. The CDR3 runs to 12 residues. Germline V gene data show CDR1 as SGHNT and CDR2 as YENEEA.

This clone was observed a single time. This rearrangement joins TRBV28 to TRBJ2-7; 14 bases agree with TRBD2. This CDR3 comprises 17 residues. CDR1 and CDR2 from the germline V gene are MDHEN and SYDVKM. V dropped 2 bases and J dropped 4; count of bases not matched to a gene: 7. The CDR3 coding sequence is TGTGCCAGCAGTTTAGGGGGACTAGCGGGAGTGCAATACGAGCAGTACTTC. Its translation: CASSLGGLAGVQYEQYF.

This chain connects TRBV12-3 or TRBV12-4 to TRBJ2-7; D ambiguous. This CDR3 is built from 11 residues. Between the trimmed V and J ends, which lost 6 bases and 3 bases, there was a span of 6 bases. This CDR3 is CASSYDYEQYF. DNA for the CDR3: TGTGCCAGCAGCTATGACTACGAGCAGTACTTC.

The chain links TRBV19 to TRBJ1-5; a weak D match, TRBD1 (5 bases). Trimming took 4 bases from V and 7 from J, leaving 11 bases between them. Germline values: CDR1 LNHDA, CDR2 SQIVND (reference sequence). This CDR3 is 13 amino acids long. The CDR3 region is CASSTGLNQPQHF. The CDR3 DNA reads TGTGCCAGTAGTACAGGGTTGAACCAGCCCCAGCATTTT. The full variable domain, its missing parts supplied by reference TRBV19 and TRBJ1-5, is DGGITQSPKYLFRKEGQNVTLSCEQNLNHDAMYWYRQDPGQGLRLIYYSQIVNDFQKGDIAEGYSVSREKKESFPLTVTSAQKNPTAFYLCASSTGLNQPQHFGDGTRLSIL.

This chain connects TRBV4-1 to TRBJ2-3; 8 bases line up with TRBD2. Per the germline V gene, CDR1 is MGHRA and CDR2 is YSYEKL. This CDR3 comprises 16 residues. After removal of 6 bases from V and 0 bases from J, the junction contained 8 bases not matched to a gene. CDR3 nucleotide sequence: TGCGCCAGCAGACCAAGGAGCGGGAGTAGCACAGATACGCAGTATTTT. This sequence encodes CASRPRSGSSTDTQYF.

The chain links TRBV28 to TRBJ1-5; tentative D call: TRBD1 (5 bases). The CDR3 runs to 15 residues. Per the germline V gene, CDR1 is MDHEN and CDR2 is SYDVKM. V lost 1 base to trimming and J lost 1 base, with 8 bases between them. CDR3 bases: TGTGCCAGCAGTTTATTGTCAGGGAGCAATCAGCCCCAGCATTTT. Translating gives CASSLLSGSNQPQHF.

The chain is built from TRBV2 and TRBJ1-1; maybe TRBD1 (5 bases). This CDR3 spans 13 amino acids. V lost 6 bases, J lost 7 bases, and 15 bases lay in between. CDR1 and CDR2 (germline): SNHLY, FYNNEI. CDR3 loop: CASRRTGGSEAFF. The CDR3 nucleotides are TGTGCCAGCAGGCGAACAGGCGGCAGTGAAGCTTTCTTT.

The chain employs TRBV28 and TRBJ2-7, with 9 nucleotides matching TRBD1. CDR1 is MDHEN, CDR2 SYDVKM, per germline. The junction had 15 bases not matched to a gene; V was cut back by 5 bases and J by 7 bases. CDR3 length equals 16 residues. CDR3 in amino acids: CASSPMNRGPSREQYF. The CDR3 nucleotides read TGTGCCAGCAGTCCGATGAACAGGGGGCCAAGTCGGGAGCAGTACTTC.

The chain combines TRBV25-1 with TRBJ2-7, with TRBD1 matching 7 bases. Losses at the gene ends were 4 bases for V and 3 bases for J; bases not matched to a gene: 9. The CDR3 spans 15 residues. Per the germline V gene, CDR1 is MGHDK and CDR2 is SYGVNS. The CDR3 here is CASSALQGTIYEQYF. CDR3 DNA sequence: TGTGCCAGCAGTGCCCTACAGGGGACAATCTACGAGCAGTACTTC.

The CDR3, as DNA: TGTGCCAGCAGCTCCGATAGACTAGCTACGGGGAATGAGCAGTTCTTC. Its protein product is CASSSDRLATGNEQFF. The rearrangement joins TRBV11-3 to TRBJ2-1, with TRBD2 identical over 7 bases. CDR1 SGHNT and CDR2 YENEEA come from the germline V gene. This CDR3 has 16 residues. The J segment lost 7 bases and the V segment lost 4 bases, leaving 13 bases of the junction unmatched. Looking up the rest from reference TRBV11-3 and TRBJ2-1 gives the full variable domain: EAGVVQSPRYKIIEKKQPVAFWCNPISGHNTLYWYLQNLGQGPELLIRYENEEAVDDSQLPKDRFSAERLKGVDSTLKIQPAELGDSAVYLCASSSDRLATGNEQFFGPGTRLTVL.

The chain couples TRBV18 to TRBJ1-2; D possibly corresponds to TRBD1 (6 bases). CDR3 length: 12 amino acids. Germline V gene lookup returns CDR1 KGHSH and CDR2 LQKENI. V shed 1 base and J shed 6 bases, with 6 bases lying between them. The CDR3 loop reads CASSPQGDGYTF. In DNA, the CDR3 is TGTGCCAGCTCACCACAGGGGGATGGCTACACCTTC.

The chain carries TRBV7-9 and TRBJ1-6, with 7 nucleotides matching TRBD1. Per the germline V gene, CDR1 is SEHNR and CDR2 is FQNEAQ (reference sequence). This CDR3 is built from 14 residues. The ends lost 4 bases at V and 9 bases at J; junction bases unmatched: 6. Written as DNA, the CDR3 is TGTGCCAGCAGCTCCGAGGGGACAGCTTCACCCCTCCACTTT. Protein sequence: CASSSEGTASPLHF.

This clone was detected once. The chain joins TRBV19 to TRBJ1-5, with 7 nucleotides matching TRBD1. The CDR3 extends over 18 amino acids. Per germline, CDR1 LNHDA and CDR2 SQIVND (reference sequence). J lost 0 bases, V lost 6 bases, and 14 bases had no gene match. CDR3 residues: CASRGAPGQTNSNQPQHF. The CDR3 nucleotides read TGTGCCAGTAGAGGCGCCCCGGGACAGACCAATAGCAATCAGCCCCAGCATTTT. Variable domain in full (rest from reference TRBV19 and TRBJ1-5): DGGITQSPKYLFRKEGQNVTLSCEQNLNHDAMYWYRQDPGQGLRLIYYSQIVNDFQKGDIAEGYSVSREKKESFPLTVTSAQKNPTAFYLCASRGAPGQTNSNQPQHFGDGTRLSIL.

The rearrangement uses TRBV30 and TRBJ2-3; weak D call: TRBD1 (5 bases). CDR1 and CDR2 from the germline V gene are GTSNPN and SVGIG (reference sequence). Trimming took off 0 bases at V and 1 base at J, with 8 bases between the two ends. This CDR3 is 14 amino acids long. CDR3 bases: TGTGCCTGGAGTGTGGGGCATGGCACAGATACGCAGTATTTT. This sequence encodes CAWSVGHGTDTQYF.

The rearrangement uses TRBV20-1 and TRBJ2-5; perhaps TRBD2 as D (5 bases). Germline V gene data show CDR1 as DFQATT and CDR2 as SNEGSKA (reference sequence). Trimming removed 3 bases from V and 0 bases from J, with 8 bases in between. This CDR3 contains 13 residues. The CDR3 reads CSASGRDQETQYF. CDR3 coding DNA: TGCAGTGCTAGTGGGCGGGACCAAGAGACCCAGTACTTC.

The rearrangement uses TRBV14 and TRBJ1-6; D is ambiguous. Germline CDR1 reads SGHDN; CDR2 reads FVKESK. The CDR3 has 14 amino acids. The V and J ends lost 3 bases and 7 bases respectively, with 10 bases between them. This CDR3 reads CASSQWALNSPLHF. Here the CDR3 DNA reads TGTGCCAGCAGCCAGTGGGCCCTGAATTCACCCCTCCACTTT.

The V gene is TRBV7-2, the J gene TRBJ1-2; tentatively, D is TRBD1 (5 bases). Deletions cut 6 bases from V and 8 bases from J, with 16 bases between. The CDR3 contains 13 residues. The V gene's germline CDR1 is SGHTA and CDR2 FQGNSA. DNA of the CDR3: TGTGCCAGCAGTCTAACCGGGACTCGGGGCTACACCTTC. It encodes CASSLTGTRGYTF.

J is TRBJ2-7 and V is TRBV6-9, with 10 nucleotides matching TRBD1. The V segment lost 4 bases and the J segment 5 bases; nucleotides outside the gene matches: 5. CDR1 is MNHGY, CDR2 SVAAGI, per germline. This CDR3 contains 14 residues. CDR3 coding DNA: TGTGCCAGCAGTTCCGGGACAGGGGAGGACGAGCAGTACTTC. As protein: CASSSGTGEDEQYF.

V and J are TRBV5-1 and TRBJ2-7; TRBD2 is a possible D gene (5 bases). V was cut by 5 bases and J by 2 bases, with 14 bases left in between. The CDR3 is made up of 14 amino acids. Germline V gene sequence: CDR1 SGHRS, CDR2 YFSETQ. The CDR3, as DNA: TGCGCCAGCAGAACACTAGACCACCCCTACGAGCAGTACTTC. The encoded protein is CASRTLDHPYEQYF.

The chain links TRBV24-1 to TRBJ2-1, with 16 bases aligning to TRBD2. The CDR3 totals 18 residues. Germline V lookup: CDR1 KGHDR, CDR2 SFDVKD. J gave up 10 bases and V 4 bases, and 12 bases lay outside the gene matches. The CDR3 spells CATSDAAPGLAGGWEQFF. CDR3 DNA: TGTGCCACCAGTGACGCCGCCCCGGGACTAGCGGGAGGGTGGGAGCAGTTCTTC.

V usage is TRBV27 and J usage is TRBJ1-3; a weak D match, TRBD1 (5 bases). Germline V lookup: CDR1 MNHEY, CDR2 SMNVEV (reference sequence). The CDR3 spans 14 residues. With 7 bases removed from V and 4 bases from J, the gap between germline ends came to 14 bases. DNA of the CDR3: TGTGCCAGCAAACTTCAGGGTGGAGGAAACACCATATATTTT. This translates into CASKLQGGGNTIYF.

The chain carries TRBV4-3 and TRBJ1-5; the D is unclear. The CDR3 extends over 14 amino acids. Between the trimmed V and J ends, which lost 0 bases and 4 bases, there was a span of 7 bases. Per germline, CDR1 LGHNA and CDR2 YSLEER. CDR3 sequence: CASSQETVNQPQHF. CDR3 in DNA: TGCGCCAGCAGCCAAGAAACAGTTAATCAGCCCCAGCATTTT.

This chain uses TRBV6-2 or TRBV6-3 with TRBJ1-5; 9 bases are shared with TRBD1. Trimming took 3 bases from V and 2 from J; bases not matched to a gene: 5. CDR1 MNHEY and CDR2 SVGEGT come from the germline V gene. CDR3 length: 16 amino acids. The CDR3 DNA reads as TGTGCCAGCAGTTATTACCGGGACAGGGGCAATCAGCCCCAGCATTTT. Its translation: CASSYYRDRGNQPQHF.

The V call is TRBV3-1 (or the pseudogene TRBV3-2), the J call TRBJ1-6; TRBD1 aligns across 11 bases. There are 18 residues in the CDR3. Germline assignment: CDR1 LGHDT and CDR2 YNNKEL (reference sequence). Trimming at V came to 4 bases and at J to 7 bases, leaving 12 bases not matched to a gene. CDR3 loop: CASSPGVVGDRGNSPLHF. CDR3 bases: TGTGCCAGCAGCCCCGGTGTGGTTGGGGACAGGGGGAATTCACCCCTCCACTTT.

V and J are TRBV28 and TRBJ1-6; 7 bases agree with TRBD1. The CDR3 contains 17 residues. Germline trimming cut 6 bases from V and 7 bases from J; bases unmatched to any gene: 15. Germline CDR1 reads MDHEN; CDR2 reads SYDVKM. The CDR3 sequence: CASSSEATGVGNSPLHF. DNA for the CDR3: TGTGCCAGCAGCAGTGAGGCTACAGGGGTGGGGAATTCACCCCTCCACTTT.

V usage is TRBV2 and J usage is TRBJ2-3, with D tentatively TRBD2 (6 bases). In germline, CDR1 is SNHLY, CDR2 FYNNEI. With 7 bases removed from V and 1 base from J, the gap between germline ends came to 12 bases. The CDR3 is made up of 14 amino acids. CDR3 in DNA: TGTGCCAGCATGAGGCGGGACCGCACAGATACGCAGTATTTT. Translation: CASMRRDRTDTQYF.

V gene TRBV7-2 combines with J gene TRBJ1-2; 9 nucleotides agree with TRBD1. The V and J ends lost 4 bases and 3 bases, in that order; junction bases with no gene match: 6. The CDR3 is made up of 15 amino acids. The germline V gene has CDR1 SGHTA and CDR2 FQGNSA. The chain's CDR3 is CASSSRQGVYYGYTF. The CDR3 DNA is TGTGCCAGCAGCTCAAGACAGGGGGTCTACTATGGCTACACCTTC.

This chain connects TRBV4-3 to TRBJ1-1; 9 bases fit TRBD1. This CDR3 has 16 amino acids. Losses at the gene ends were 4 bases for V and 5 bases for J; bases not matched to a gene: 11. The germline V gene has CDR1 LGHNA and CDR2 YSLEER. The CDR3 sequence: CASSRTTTGGGTEAFF. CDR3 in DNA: TGCGCCAGCAGCCGGACTACAACAGGGGGCGGGACTGAAGCTTTCTTT.

CDR3 coding DNA: TGCAGCGTCGATGGACAGGGTTATGGCTACACCTTC. Encoded protein: CSVDGQGYGYTF. This chain links TRBV29-1 with TRBJ1-2, with 8 bases lining up with TRBD1. Trimming removed 6 bases from V and 5 bases from J; junction bases left unmatched: 5. Germline V CDR1 and CDR2: SQVTM, ANQGSEA. The CDR3 is 12 residues long.